The clone carrying this T cell receptor (beta chain) has just one count. The junction differs from germline at one of its ends, possibly a read error. Documented treatment: randomized to nivolumab then ipilimumab (arm A) or the reverse (arm B). The record originates from a study of sequential checkpoint blockade in melanoma. Across the whole study: Patients were randomized 1:1 to nivolumab-then-ipilimumab or ipilimumab-then-nivolumab first-line.

Measured with immunoSEQ multiplex PCR; TCRdb has only the in-frame clones, and not every one. The table lists 35,000 to 40,000 clones, about 88% of them singletons. The CDR3 consists of 13 residues. Germline V CDR1 and CDR2: MNHEY, SVGAGI. Sample: CD8+ T cells sorted from blood (inferred from file names), taken from a patient given nivolumab and ipilimumab in sequence. The TCR comes from a human donor with melanoma. The rearrangement uses TRBV6-5 and TRBJ2-5; D is perhaps TRBD2 (6 bases). CDR3 region: CAGSYGRQETQYF. The CDR3 DNA reads TGTGCCGGCAGTTACGGGAGACAAGAGACCCAGTACTTC.